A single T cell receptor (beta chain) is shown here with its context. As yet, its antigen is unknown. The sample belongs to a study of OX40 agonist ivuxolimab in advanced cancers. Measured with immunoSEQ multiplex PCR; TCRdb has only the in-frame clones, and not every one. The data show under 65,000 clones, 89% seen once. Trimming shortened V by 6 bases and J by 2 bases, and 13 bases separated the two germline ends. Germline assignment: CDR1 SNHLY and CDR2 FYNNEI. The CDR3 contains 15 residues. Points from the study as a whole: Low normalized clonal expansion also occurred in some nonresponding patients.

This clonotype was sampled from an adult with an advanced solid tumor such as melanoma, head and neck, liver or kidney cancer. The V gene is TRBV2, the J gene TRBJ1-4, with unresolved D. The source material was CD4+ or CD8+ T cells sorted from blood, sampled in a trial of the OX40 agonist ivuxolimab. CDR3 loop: CASSASRNTNEKLFF. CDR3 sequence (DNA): TGTGCCAGCAGCGCCTCGCGGAATACTAATGAAAAACTGTTTTTT.